This T cell receptor (beta chain) was profiled in a study of OX40 agonist ivuxolimab in advanced cancers. At the level of the study: Ivuxolimab, an agonist antibody against OX40 (CD134), was given to patients. Findings and limits, study-wide: Clones of CD4+ and CD8+ blood T cells grew by week 6 at doses of 0.1 to 3.0 mg/kg. Clonal expansion among partial responders at 0.1-3.0 mg/kg ranked near the lowest.

Concerning this clone: Its antigen remains unknown.

The length of the CDR3 is 14 residues. In germline, CDR1 is MNHNY, CDR2 SVGAGI (reference sequence). Trimming cost V 4 bases and J 2 bases, with 8 bases left between them. Profiling relied on immunoSEQ multiplex PCR, and the TCRdb table lists in-frame clones only, not all of them. The table includes about 43,000 clones, 86% detected once. The V and J genes are TRBV6-6 and TRBJ2-2; the D is unclear. Sequences were derived from CD4+ or CD8+ T cells sorted from blood, sampled in a trial of the OX40 agonist ivuxolimab. This TCR was sampled from an adult with an advanced solid tumor such as melanoma, head and neck, liver or kidney cancer. As DNA, the CDR3 is TGTGCCAGCAGTTTGTCCCCAAACACCGGGGAGCTGTTTTTT. Its translation is CASSLSPNTGELFF.